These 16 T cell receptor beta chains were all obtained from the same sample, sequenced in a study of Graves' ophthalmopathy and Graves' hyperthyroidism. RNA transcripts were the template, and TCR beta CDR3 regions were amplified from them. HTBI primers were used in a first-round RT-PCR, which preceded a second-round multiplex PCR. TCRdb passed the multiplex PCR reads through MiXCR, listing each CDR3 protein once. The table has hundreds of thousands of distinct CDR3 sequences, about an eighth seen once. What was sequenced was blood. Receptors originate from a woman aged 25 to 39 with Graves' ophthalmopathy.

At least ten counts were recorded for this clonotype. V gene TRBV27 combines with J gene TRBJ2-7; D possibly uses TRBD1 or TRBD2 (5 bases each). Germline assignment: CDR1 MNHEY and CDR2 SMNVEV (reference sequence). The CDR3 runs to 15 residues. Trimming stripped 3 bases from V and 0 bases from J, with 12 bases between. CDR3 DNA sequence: TGTGCCAGCAGTTTTCTCGGGACGCCCTCCTACGAGCAGTACTTC. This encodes CASSFLGTPSYEQYF.

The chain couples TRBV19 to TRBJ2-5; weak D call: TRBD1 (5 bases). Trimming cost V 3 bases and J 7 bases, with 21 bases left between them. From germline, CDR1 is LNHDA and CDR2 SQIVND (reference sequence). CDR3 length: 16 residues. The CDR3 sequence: CASSIGFTGAKATQYF. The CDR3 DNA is TGTGCCAGTAGTATTGGCTTTACTGGGGCGAAGGCGACCCAGTACTTC. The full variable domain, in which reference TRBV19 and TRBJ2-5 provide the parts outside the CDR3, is DGGITQSPKYLFRKEGQNVTLSCEQNLNHDAMYWYRQDPGQGLRLIYYSQIVNDFQKGDIAEGYSVSREKKESFPLTVTSAQKNPTAFYLCASSIGFTGAKATQYFGPGTRLLVL.

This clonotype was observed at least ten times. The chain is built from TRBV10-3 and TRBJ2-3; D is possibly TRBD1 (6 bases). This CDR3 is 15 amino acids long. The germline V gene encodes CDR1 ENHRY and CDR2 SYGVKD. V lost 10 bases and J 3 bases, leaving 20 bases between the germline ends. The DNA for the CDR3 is TGTGCCACCCTCTACCCCCCCAGGGGAACAGATACGCAGTATTTT. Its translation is CATLYPPRGTDTQYF.

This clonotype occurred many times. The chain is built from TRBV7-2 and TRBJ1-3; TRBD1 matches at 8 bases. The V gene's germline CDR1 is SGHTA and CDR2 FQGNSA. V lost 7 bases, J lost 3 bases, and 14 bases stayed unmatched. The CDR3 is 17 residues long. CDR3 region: CASTRLGTGEFGNTIYF. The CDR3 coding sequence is TGTGCCAGCACCAGATTGGGGACAGGCGAATTTGGAAACACCATATATTTT.

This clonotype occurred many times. The CDR3: CASGDRSETQYF. For the CDR3, the DNA is TGTGCTAGTGGGGACCGTTCGGAGACCCAGTACTTC. The chain has TRBV12-5 and TRBJ2-5; D is undetermined. Looked up from germline, CDR1 is LGHNT and CDR2 is FRNRAP. V was pared by 6 bases and J by 5 bases, with 10 bases between. The CDR3 contains 12 residues.

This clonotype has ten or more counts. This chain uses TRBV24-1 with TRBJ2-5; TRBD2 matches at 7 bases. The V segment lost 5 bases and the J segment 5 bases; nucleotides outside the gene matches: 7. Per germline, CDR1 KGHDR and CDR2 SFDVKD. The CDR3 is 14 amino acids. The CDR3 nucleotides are TGTGCCACCAGTGCGGGGAGCGGGGTGGAGACCCAGTACTTC. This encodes CATSAGSGVETQYF.

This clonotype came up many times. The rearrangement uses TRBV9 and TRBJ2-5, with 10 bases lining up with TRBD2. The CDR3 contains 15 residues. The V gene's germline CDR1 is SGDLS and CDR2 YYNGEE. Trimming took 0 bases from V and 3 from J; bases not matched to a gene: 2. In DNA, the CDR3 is TGTGCCAGCAGCGTAGGAGGACTAGCGGAAGAGACCCAGTACTTC. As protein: CASSVGGLAEETQYF.

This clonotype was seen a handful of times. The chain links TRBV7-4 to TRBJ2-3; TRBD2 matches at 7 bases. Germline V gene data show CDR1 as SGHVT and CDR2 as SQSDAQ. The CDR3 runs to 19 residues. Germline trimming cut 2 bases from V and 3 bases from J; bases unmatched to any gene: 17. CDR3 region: CASSLRGPQRREITDTQYF. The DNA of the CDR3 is TGTGCCAGCAGCTTAAGGGGCCCCCAACGGCGGGAGATTACAGATACGCAGTATTTT.

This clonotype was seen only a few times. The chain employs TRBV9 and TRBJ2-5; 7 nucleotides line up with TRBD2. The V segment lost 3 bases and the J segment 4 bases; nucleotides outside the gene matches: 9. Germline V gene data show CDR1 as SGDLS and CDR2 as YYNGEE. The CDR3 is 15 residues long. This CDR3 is CASSASAGKGETQYF. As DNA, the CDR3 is TGTGCCAGCAGCGCCTCAGCGGGGAAGGGAGAGACCCAGTACTTC.

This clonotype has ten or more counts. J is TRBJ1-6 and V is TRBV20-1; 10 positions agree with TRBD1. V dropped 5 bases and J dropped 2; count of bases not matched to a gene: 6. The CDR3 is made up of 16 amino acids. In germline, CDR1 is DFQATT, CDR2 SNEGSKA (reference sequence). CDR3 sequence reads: CSAGLGTGAYNSPLHF. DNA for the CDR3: TGCAGTGCTGGTCTCGGGACAGGGGCCTATAATTCACCCCTCCACTTT.

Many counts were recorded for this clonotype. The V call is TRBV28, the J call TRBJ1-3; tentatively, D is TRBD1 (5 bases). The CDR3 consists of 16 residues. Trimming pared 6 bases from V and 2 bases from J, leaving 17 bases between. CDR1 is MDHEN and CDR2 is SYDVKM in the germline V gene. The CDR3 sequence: CASSPPAGNPGNTIYF. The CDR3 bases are TGTGCCAGCAGCCCCCCGGCAGGGAACCCTGGAAACACCATATATTTT. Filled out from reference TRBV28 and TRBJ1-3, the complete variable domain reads DVKVTQSSRYLVKRTGEKVFLECVQDMDHENMFWYRQDPGLGLRLIYFSYDVKMKEKGDIPEGYSVSREKKERFSLILESASTNQTSMYLCASSPPAGNPGNTIYFGEGSWLTVV.

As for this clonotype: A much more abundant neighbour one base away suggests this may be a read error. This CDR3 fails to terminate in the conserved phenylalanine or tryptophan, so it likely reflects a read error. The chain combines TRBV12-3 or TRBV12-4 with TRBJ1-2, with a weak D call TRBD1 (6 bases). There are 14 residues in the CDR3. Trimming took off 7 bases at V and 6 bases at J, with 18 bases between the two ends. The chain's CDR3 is CASTPGQYFDGYTY. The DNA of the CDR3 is TGTGCCAGCACCCCAGGACAGTACTTCGATGGCTACACCTAC.

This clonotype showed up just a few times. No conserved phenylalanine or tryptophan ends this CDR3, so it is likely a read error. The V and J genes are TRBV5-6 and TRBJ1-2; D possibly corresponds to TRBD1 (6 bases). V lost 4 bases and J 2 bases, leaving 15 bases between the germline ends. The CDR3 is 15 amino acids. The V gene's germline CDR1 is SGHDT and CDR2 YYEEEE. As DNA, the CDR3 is TGTGCCAGCAGCAGAGACAACAGGGCCAACTATGGCTACACCGTC. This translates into CASSRDNRANYGYTV.

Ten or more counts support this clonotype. CDR3 loop: CATSDLNRNYGYTF. DNA for the CDR3: TGTGCCACCAGTGATTTGAACAGAAACTATGGCTACACCTTC. The V call is TRBV24-1, the J call TRBJ1-2; no clear D. This CDR3 is 14 amino acids long. The ends were cut back, 0 bases at V and 2 bases at J, with 6 bases in the middle. The germline V gene has CDR1 KGHDR and CDR2 SFDVKD.

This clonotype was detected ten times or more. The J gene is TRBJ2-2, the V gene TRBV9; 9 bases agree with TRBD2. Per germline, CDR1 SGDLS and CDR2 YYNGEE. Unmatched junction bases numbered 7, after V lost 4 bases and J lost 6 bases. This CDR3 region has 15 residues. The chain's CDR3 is CASSKAPSGAGELFF. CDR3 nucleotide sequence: TGTGCCAGCAGCAAAGCCCCTAGCGGGGCCGGGGAGCTGTTTTTT.

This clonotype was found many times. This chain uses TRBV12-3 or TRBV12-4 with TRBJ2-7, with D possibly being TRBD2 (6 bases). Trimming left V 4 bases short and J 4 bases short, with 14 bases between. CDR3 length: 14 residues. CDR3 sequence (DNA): TGTGCCAGCAGTTCCGGGGGACCCGGGTACGAGCAGTACTTC. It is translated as CASSSGGPGYEQYF.